Each of the 25 T cell receptor beta chains below was sequenced from the same sample in a study of identical twins. TCRdb re-called the 5' RACE reads with MiXCR, one entry per CDR3 protein. This sample has some 190,000 distinct CDR3 sequences, with 15% found just once. This same sample was also part of a study on T cells expressing NK-cell markers.

Sequencing was done on a sample of CD8+ T cells sorted from blood. These TCRs come from a young woman in good health.

This chain connects TRBV6-1 to TRBJ1-1; tentative D call: TRBD1 (5 bases). This CDR3 has 14 residues. CDR1 is MNHNS and CDR2 is SASEGT in the germline V gene. V was trimmed by 6 bases and J by 4 bases, leaving 15 bases between them. The CDR3 here is CASSPGTVPTEAFF. The CDR3 DNA reads TGTGCCAGCAGCCCCGGGACCGTACCCACTGAAGCTTTCTTT.

This clonotype was picked up a small number of times. The chain joins TRBV4-2 to TRBJ2-2, with D unclear. V was shortened by 4 bases and J by 9 bases, with 9 bases between the two germline ends. This CDR3 is 12 amino acids long. CDR1 and CDR2 (germline): LGHNA, YNFKEQ. The CDR3 DNA sequence: TGTGCCAGCAGCCTGCGAGAGCGGGAGCTGTTTTTT. It is translated as CASSLRERELFF.

V usage is TRBV11-2 and J usage is TRBJ2-7, with D perhaps TRBD1 (6 bases). Per the germline V gene, CDR1 is SGHAT and CDR2 is FQNNGV. The CDR3 has 14 residues. Trimming cost V 3 bases and J 6 bases, with 15 bases left between them. The CDR3 coding sequence is TGTGCCAGCAGCTTCGGTGGACAGCAGGTCGAGCAGTACTTC. Its translation: CASSFGGQQVEQYF.

This clonotype was counted a few times. DNA of the CDR3: TGTGCCAGCAGTTTCACTAGCGGGGGCACAGATACGCAGTATTTT. As protein: CASSFTSGGTDTQYF. The chain is built from TRBV6-5 and TRBJ2-3; 10 positions match TRBD2. V gave up 4 bases and J gave up 1 base; unmatched junction bases: 2. The CDR3 totals 15 residues. CDR1 and CDR2 from the germline V gene are MNHEY and SVGAGI.

This clonotype was recorded a few times. The V gene is TRBV6-1, the J gene TRBJ2-7; 10 positions agree with TRBD2. This CDR3 has 18 amino acids. The V gene's germline CDR1 is MNHNS and CDR2 SASEGT. J was trimmed by 3 bases and V by 6 bases; bases with no gene match: 17. DNA for the CDR3: TGTGCCAGCAGAACCTTGAGGGTGAGCGGGAGGGCCCTCTACGAGCAGTACTTC. As protein: CASRTLRVSGRALYEQYF.

This clonotype appeared a few times. The gene calls are TRBV6-4 and TRBJ2-3; 9 bases are a match to TRBD1. V was pared by 5 bases and J by 7 bases, with 10 bases of the junction left unmatched. The CDR3 spans 15 residues. Germline lookup yields CDR1 MRHNA and CDR2 SNTAGT. The CDR3 sequence is CASSPTGQGTNTQYF. CDR3 nucleotide sequence: TGTGCCAGCAGTCCCACGGGACAGGGAACGAATACGCAGTATTTT.

The genes are TRBV6-5 and TRBJ2-3; a weak D match, TRBD1 (5 bases). V dropped 4 bases and J dropped 4 bases, with 18 bases sitting between them. This CDR3 has 16 residues. Germline V CDR1 and CDR2: MNHEY, SVGAGI. The CDR3 DNA follows: TGTGCCAGCAGTTTTAAACCCGTCGACAGCCCAGATACGCAGTATTTT. This codes for CASSFKPVDSPDTQYF.

The genes are TRBV12-5 and TRBJ2-3; no reliable D call. The CDR3 totals 14 residues. CDR1 is LGHNT and CDR2 is FRNRAP in the germline V gene. With 2 bases removed from V and 4 bases from J, the gap between germline ends came to 10 bases. As DNA, the CDR3 is TGTGCTAGTGGTTTGTCCCCCCGGGCAGATACGCAGTATTTT. Residues: CASGLSPRADTQYF.

V and J are TRBV25-1 and TRBJ2-1; D possibly corresponds to TRBD2 (6 bases). Germline lookup yields CDR1 MGHDK and CDR2 SYGVNS. The V end lost 5 bases, the J end lost 12 bases, and 17 bases lay between the germline ends. This CDR3 has 13 residues. The CDR3, as DNA: TGTGCCAGCAGTTTAATCGGGGGAGGACCGCAGTTCTTC. It is translated as CASSLIGGGPQFF.

This clonotype turned up a few times. CDR3 in amino acids: CSARDRVLFEQFF. In DNA form, the CDR3 reads TGCAGTGCTAGAGACAGGGTGTTATTCGAGCAGTTCTTC. This chain joins TRBV20-1 and TRBJ2-1; D may be TRBD1 (5 bases). This CDR3 spans 13 amino acids. V gave up 0 bases and J gave up 10 bases, with 13 bases separating them. CDR1 is DFQATT and CDR2 is SNEGSKA in the germline V gene (reference sequence).

This clonotype came up a few times. This rearrangement joins TRBV6-2 or TRBV6-3 to TRBJ2-1, with TRBD1 as a possible D gene (5 bases). Trimming removed 5 bases at V and 6 bases at J, with 17 bases between. This CDR3 has 15 amino acids. The germline V gene has CDR1 MNHEY and CDR2 SVGEGT. CDR3: CASSSYSSTVNEQFF. CDR3 sequence (DNA): TGTGCCAGCAGTAGCTATTCGTCGACAGTCAATGAGCAGTTCTTC.

This clonotype was seen at least ten times. One end of the junction is discordant with germline, which a read error may explain. CDR3 sequence reads: CASRYRGVGYEQYF. Here the CDR3 DNA reads TGTGCCAGCCGTTACCGGGGAGTCGGCTACGAGCAGTACTTC. The rearrangement links TRBV6-2 or TRBV6-3 to TRBJ2-7, with TRBD2 as a possible D gene (5 bases). CDR1 and CDR2 from the germline V gene are MNHEY and SVGEGT. CDR3 length: 14 residues.

The rearrangement uses TRBV7-3 and TRBJ2-3; 7 bases map to TRBD2. Germline CDR1 reads SGHTA; CDR2 reads FQGTGA. V lost 8 bases and J lost 1; bases outside the gene matches: 6. The CDR3 totals 14 residues. CDR3 residues: CASSGGGGTDTQYF. The CDR3 nucleotides read TGTGCCAGCTCCGGCGGGGGAGGCACAGATACGCAGTATTTT.

This clonotype has only a few counts. The genes are TRBV3-1 and TRBJ2-2; 8 bases line up with TRBD1. The CDR3 loop spans 17 amino acids. Germline-derived CDR1 and CDR2 are LGHDT and YNNKEL (reference sequence). After removal of 1 base from V and 4 bases from J, the junction contained 8 bases not matched to a gene. The CDR3 protein is CASSQGGRTGSTGELFF. Here the CDR3 DNA reads TGTGCCAGCAGCCAAGGTGGCAGGACAGGGAGCACCGGGGAGCTGTTTTTT.

There are a few counts of this clonotype. The V gene is TRBV7-2, the J gene TRBJ2-1, with 8 bases matching TRBD2. V shed 4 bases and J 4 bases; nucleotides not matched to a gene: 6. CDR1 and CDR2 from the germline V gene are SGHTA and FQGNSA. The CDR3 runs 15 residues. The CDR3 DNA follows: TGTGCCAGCAGCTCCACCGGGGGGGGGTACAATGAGCAGTTCTTC. This sequence encodes CASSSTGGGYNEQFF.

The gene calls are TRBV9 and TRBJ2-3; the D call may be TRBD1 or TRBD2 (5 bases each). The germline gives CDR1 SGDLS, CDR2 YYNGEE. The CDR3 is made up of 15 amino acids. V lost 0 bases and J 6 bases, leaving 14 bases between the germline ends. The chain's CDR3 is CASSVGGSAGDTQYF. Here the CDR3 DNA reads TGTGCCAGCAGCGTAGGGGGGAGCGCCGGGGATACGCAGTATTTT. The whole variable domain, filled in from reference TRBV9 and TRBJ2-3, reads DSGVTQTPKHLITATGQRVTLRCSPRSGDLSVYWYQQSLDQGLQFLIQYYNGEERAKGNILERFSAQQFPDLHSELNLSSLELGDSALYFCASSVGGSAGDTQYFGPGTRLTVL.

This clonotype was detected a few times. The V and J genes are TRBV5-6 and TRBJ2-3; D not resolved. The CDR3 covers 14 residues. CDR1 and CDR2 from the germline V gene are SGHDT and YYEEEE. V lost 4 bases and J lost 4, with 13 bases in between. DNA of the CDR3: TGTGCCAGCAGCAGAACCGGACCCCCAGATACGCAGTATTTT. It codes for CASSRTGPPDTQYF.

This rearrangement joins TRBV20-1 to TRBJ2-1; D is undetermined. Germline V CDR1 and CDR2: DFQATT, SNEGSKA (reference sequence). V lost 3 bases and J 6 bases, leaving 9 bases between the germline ends. The CDR3 covers 12 residues. The DNA for the CDR3 is TGCAGTGCTAGTTGGGGTAGCAATGAGCAGTTCTTC. This codes for CSASWGSNEQFF.

The V call is TRBV20-1, the J call TRBJ2-7, with 7 bases fitting TRBD1. Germline loops: CDR1 DFQATT, CDR2 SNEGSKA (reference sequence). This CDR3 comprises 15 residues. V lost 2 bases to trimming and J lost 4 bases; unmatched junction nucleotides: 11. The CDR3 loop is CSARTRDRMGYEQYF. The CDR3 nucleotides are TGCAGTGCTAGAACCCGGGACAGAATGGGTTACGAGCAGTACTTC.

The CDR3 sequence is CASRGQGGTQYF. CDR3 bases: TGTGCCAGCCGAGGACAGGGGGGGACCCAGTACTTC. This chain joins TRBV12-3 or TRBV12-4 and TRBJ2-5; 10 bases agree with TRBD1. The CDR3 length is 12 residues. V lost 8 bases to trimming and J lost 7 bases; unmatched junction nucleotides: 4.

The chain is built from TRBV25-1 and TRBJ1-2; 8 bases are a match to TRBD1. V shed 8 bases and J 4 bases; nucleotides not matched to a gene: 3. Germline V gives CDR1 MGHDK, CDR2 SYGVNS. There are 12 residues in the CDR3. CDR3 sequence: CASLDRAYGYTF. The CDR3 DNA reads TGTGCCAGCCTGGACAGGGCCTATGGCTACACCTTC.

The V call is TRBV5-1, the J call TRBJ1-2; D unresolved. The CDR3 totals 12 residues. Trimming stripped 3 bases from V and 4 bases from J, with 7 bases between. Per the germline V gene, CDR1 is SGHRS and CDR2 is YFSETQ. The CDR3 reads CASSSDTYGYTF. The CDR3, as DNA: TGCGCCAGCAGCTCTGACACCTATGGCTACACCTTC. The entire variable domain, with the rest obtained from reference TRBV5-1 and TRBJ1-2, is as follows: KAGVTQTPRYLIKTRGQQVTLSCSPISGHRSVSWYQQTPGQGLQFLFEYFSETQRNKGNFPGRFSGRQFSNSRSEMNVSTLELGDSALYLCASSSDTYGYTFGSGTRLTVV.

This clonotype was seen a handful of times. J is TRBJ2-1 and V is TRBV3-1; 10 bases align to TRBD2. The ends lost 1 base at V and 9 bases at J; junction bases unmatched: 3. CDR1 is LGHDT and CDR2 is YNNKEL in the germline V gene (reference sequence). This CDR3 is built from 14 residues. CDR3 nucleotide sequence: TGTGCCAGCAGCCAAGCTGCTAGCGGGAGTGAGCAGTTCTTC. This codes for CASSQAASGSEQFF.

This clonotype was counted only a few times. The J gene is TRBJ2-1, the V gene TRBV7-2; D is possibly TRBD2 (5 bases). Trimming pared 2 bases from V and 5 bases from J, leaving 7 bases between. Germline V CDR1 and CDR2: SGHTA, FQGNSA. CDR3 length equals 13 residues. CDR3 nucleotides: TGTGCCAGCAGCTTAAACGGGGACAATGAGCAGTTCTTC. This gives the protein CASSLNGDNEQFF.

This clonotype was detected many times. The chain's CDR3 is CASSVAGLAENRVTGELFF. The CDR3 region has the DNA TGTGCCAGCAGCGTGGCGGGACTAGCGGAGAATAGAGTCACCGGGGAGCTGTTTTTT. The chain employs TRBV9 and TRBJ2-2; 11 bases are a match to TRBD2. In germline, CDR1 is SGDLS, CDR2 YYNGEE. V was clipped by 2 bases and J by 4 bases; unmatched bases: 13. This CDR3 is 19 amino acids long.